These T cell receptor beta chains were read from a single sample in a study of blood T cell repertoires in COVID-19. The protocol was immunoSEQ multiplex PCR, while the TCRdb copy is restricted to in-frame clones and leaves out a portion. The table shows 250,000 to 300,000 clones, with 85% to 90% occurring only once. Sequences were obtained from peripheral blood. The receptor set was obtained from a young woman with COVID-19, enrolled during active disease. CDR3s include the opening cysteine and the closing phenylalanine or tryptophan. The order of the fields is V gene, J gene, clone size, D gene, CDR3 DNA, CDR3 protein. A D gene is named only where the DNA matches it firmly. Clone size, where shown, is once, few, many, or a class for clones that have expanded.

TRBV11-2	TRBJ2-5	NA	TRBD2	TGTGCCAGCAACTTATACGGGAGGGTGGGTCAAGAGACCCAGTACTTC	CASNLYGRVGQETQYF
TRBV6-1	TRBJ2-7	NA	NA	TGTGCCAGCAGTGAACAGGGCTACGAGCAGTACTTC	CASSEQGYEQYF
TRBV5-6	TRBJ2-2	NA	NA	TGTGCCAGCAGCATCCGGGAGAGGTACACCGGGGAGCTGTTTTTT	CASSIRERYTGELFF
TRBV28	TRBJ1-1	once	TRBD1	TGTGCCAGCAGTAGTCAGGGTGGGACAGGGTACACTGAAGCTTTCTTT	CASSSQGGTGYTEAFF
TRBV10-3	TRBJ1-1	NA	TRBD1	TGTGCCATCAGACAGGGGCCCACGAACACTGAAGCTTTCTTT	CAIRQGPTNTEAFF
TRBV11-3	TRBJ2-1	NA	NA	TGTGCCAGCAGCTTGGGAGCCCGGGAGCAGTTCTTC	CASSLGAREQFF
TRBV4-3	TRBJ2-3	NA	TRBD2	TGCGCCAGCAGCCAAGACGGGGTAGCGGGAGGCATTAGCACAGATACGCAGTATTTT	CASSQDGVAGGISTDTQYF
TRBV4-2	TRBJ1-2	NA	NA	TGTGCCAGCAGCCAAGATAAGGCTAGCTATGGCTACACCTTC	CASSQDKASYGYTF
TRBV28	TRBJ2-7	NA	TRBD2	TGTGCCAGCAGTTATCCCAGCGGGAGAACAGGCGAGCAGTACTTC	CASSYPSGRTGEQYF
TRBV5-4	TRBJ2-1	once	NA	TGTGCCAGCAGCTTACTTACGGAGAGTTACAATGAGCAGTTCTTC	CASSLLTESYNEQFF
TRBV2	TRBJ2-1	NA	TRBD2	TGTGCCAGCAGTATTATTAGCGGGGCGGGCAATGAGCAGTTCTTC	CASSIISGAGNEQFF
TRBV10-2	TRBJ2-7	NA	NA	TGCGCCACCCTTGGTAGGGGGAACGAGCAGTACTTC	CATLGRGNEQYF
TRBV10-3	TRBJ2-3	NA	TRBD1	TGTGCCGCAGGACAGGGAGTCGCAGATACGCAGTATTTT	CAAGQGVADTQYF